These 26 T cell receptor beta chains share one sample of origin, sequenced in a study of blood T cell repertoires in COVID-19. Measured with immunoSEQ multiplex PCR; TCRdb has only the in-frame clones, and not every one. Among 270,000 or so clones, around 91% were seen once, and the ten largest hold 2.1%. The specimen was peripheral blood. The receptors were sampled from a woman aged 60 to 75 with COVID-19, enrolled during active disease.

The chain recombines TRBV15 with TRBJ2-1, with 9 bases aligning to TRBD2. The V segment lost 1 base and the J segment 4 bases; nucleotides outside the gene matches: 5. The CDR3 is 16 amino acids. Germline V gene sequence: CDR1 LNHNV, CDR2 YYDKDF (reference sequence). In DNA form, the CDR3 reads TGTGCCACCAGCAGAGCCCCGCTAGCGGGGTACAATGAGCAGTTCTTC. Translation gives CATSRAPLAGYNEQFF.

The chain combines TRBV2 with TRBJ1-1; a weak D match, TRBD1 (5 bases). Trimming stripped 6 bases from V and 0 bases from J, with 14 bases between. CDR3 length: 15 amino acids. Germline assignment: CDR1 SNHLY and CDR2 FYNNEI. Here the CDR3 reads CASRPMWGLNTEAFF. The CDR3 DNA sequence: TGTGCCAGCAGACCGATGTGGGGCCTGAACACTGAAGCTTTCTTT.

This clone was seen only a few times. The V call is TRBV3-1 (or the pseudogene TRBV3-2), the J call TRBJ1-5, with 11 nucleotides matching TRBD1. This CDR3 contains 19 residues. V trimming: 4 bases; J trimming: 1 base; junction bases outside the gene matches: 12. Germline loops: CDR1 LGHDT, CDR2 YNNKEL (reference sequence). The CDR3 DNA reads as TGTGCCAGCAGCCCCAGTCTAGGACAGGGGGCAGGGAGCAATCAGCCCCAGCATTTT. Its protein is CASSPSLGQGAGSNQPQHF.

The chain uses TRBV5-1 and TRBJ2-1, with TRBD1 matching 7 bases. This CDR3 has 15 residues. The V and J ends lost 1 base and 9 bases, in that order; junction bases with no gene match: 10. Germline lookup yields CDR1 SGHRS and CDR2 YFSETQ. CDR3 nucleotide sequence: TGCGCCAGCAGCTTGAGATCGGGACAGCAAGCTGAGCAGTTCTTC. Residues: CASSLRSGQQAEQFF.

The chain has TRBV5-1 and TRBJ2-2, with 7 nucleotides matching TRBD2. There are 16 residues in the CDR3. The germline gives CDR1 SGHRS, CDR2 YFSETQ. V was pared by 6 bases and J by 2 bases, with 10 bases of the junction left unmatched. The DNA for the CDR3 is TGCGCCAGCACCCCCCTGGCTAGCGGTAACACCGGGGAGCTGTTTTTT. As protein: CASTPLASGNTGELFF. Looking up the rest from reference TRBV5-1 and TRBJ2-2 gives the full variable domain: KAGVTQTPRYLIKTRGQQVTLSCSPISGHRSVSWYQQTPGQGLQFLFEYFSETQRNKGNFPGRFSGRQFSNSRSEMNVSTLELGDSALYLCASTPLASGNTGELFFGEGSRLTVL.

The chain links TRBV7-2 to TRBJ1-6, with TRBD1 as a possible D gene (5 bases). In germline, CDR1 is SGHTA, CDR2 FQGNSA. The CDR3 runs 14 residues. V was clipped by 7 bases and J by 7 bases, with 14 bases between them. CDR3 region: CASNPDRRNSPLHF. The CDR3 nucleotides are TGTGCCAGCAATCCTGACAGAAGGAATTCACCCCTCCACTTT.

The V gene is TRBV13, the J gene TRBJ1-5; D may be TRBD1 (6 bases). The CDR3 has 13 residues. Germline V CDR1 and CDR2: PRHDT, FYEKMQ (reference sequence). The V gene lost 5 bases and the J gene lost 4 bases, with 9 bases spanning the gap. The DNA of the CDR3 is TGTGCCAGCAGCCGGACAGTTAATCAGCCCCAGCATTTT. Translation gives CASSRTVNQPQHF.

The chain uses TRBV20-1 and TRBJ1-2; 12 positions match TRBD1. The CDR3 has 15 residues. Unmatched junction bases numbered 9, after V lost 3 bases and J lost 7 bases. CDR1 DFQATT and CDR2 SNEGSKA come from the germline V gene (reference sequence). CDR3 nucleotide sequence: TGCAGTGCTAGTGACGGGACAGGGGGCGGAAGTGGCTACACCTTC. Protein product: CSASDGTGGGSGYTF.

V gene TRBV11-2 combines with J gene TRBJ2-3; TRBD1 aligns across 7 bases. Germline loops: CDR1 SGHAT, CDR2 FQNNGV. This CDR3 region has 15 residues. Trimming removed 0 bases from V and 1 base from J; junction bases left unmatched: 1. The CDR3 spells CASSLDQGGTDTQYF. The CDR3 region has the DNA TGTGCCAGCAGCTTAGATCAGGGGGGCACAGATACGCAGTATTTT.

The chain combines TRBV6-5 with TRBJ1-2, with a weak D call TRBD1 (6 bases). The ends were cut back, 6 bases at V and 2 bases at J, with 13 bases in the middle. Germline V CDR1 and CDR2: MNHEY, SVGAGI. The CDR3 consists of 14 residues. CDR3 sequence reads: CASSLTGQNYGYTF. CDR3 nucleotide sequence: TGTGCCAGCAGCCTGACGGGACAAAACTATGGCTACACCTTC.

The CDR3 DNA reads as TGCGCCAGCAGCCAAACCCCCCAGCGGGGTCGCGAGCAGTACTTC. This sequence encodes CASSQTPQRGREQYF. V usage is TRBV4-3 and J usage is TRBJ2-7, with 7 bases that match TRBD2. The CDR3 has 15 residues. The junction had 10 bases not matched to a gene; V was cut back by 2 bases and J by 6 bases. CDR1 is LGHNA and CDR2 is YSLEER in the germline V gene.

This clone appeared a few times. The chain is built from TRBV6-2 or TRBV6-3 and TRBJ1-4; D ambiguous. Germline V gene lookup returns CDR1 MNHEY and CDR2 SVGEGT. Trimming removed 2 bases at V and 1 base at J, with 5 bases between. This CDR3 is built from 14 residues. CDR3 region: CASSYGRTNEKLFF. CDR3 DNA: TGTGCCAGCAGTTACGGCAGAACTAATGAAAAACTGTTTTTT.

The rearrangement joins TRBV21-1 to TRBJ1-2; TRBD1 is the table's D call, not checked against the DNA. TRBV21-1 is marked as a pseudogene. The CDR3 is 16 residues long. The CDR3 spells CASSPGLLGIYYGYTF. DNA for the CDR3: TGTGCCAGCTCTCCAGGGCTCCTAGGAATCTACTATGGCTACACCTTC.

V is TRBV6-1 and J is TRBJ1-1, with D possibly matching TRBD1 (5 bases). V gave up 0 bases and J gave up 10 bases, with 15 bases separating them. The length of the CDR3 is 14 residues. CDR1 is MNHNS, CDR2 SASEGT, per germline. The CDR3 DNA reads TGTGCCAGCAGTGAAGCTCCTGGGCAGGGCAGAGCTTTCTTT. It specifies CASSEAPGQGRAFF.

This chain uses TRBV5-1 with TRBJ1-4; D is unresolved. V was trimmed by 2 bases and J by 2 bases, leaving 13 bases between them. CDR1 and CDR2 (germline): SGHRS, YFSETQ. The CDR3 is 16 residues long. The CDR3 sequence: CASSLAGVGTNEKLFF. The CDR3, as DNA: TGCGCCAGCAGCTTAGCTGGAGTCGGGACTAATGAAAAACTGTTTTTT. The full variable domain, its missing parts supplied by reference TRBV5-1 and TRBJ1-4, is KAGVTQTPRYLIKTRGQQVTLSCSPISGHRSVSWYQQTPGQGLQFLFEYFSETQRNKGNFPGRFSGRQFSNSRSEMNVSTLELGDSALYLCASSLAGVGTNEKLFFGSGTQLSVL.

The chain joins TRBV3-1 (or the pseudogene TRBV3-2) to TRBJ2-1, with TRBD2 matching over 14 bases. Germline V gene sequence: CDR1 LGHDT, CDR2 YNNKEL (reference sequence). The ends lost 6 bases at V and 6 bases at J; junction bases unmatched: 1. The CDR3 is 14 residues long. This chain's CDR3 is CASRTSGGANEQFF. In nucleotides, the CDR3 is TGTGCCAGCAGGACTAGCGGGGGGGCCAATGAGCAGTTCTTC.

The gene calls are TRBV11-3 and TRBJ2-2, with D perhaps matching TRBD1 (6 bases). The length of the CDR3 is 15 residues. The V and J ends lost 5 bases and 1 base respectively, with 11 bases between them. CDR1 and CDR2 (germline): SGHNT, YENEEA. The CDR3 spells CASSLTGLNTGELFF. The DNA for the CDR3 is TGTGCCAGCAGCCTTACAGGGTTGAACACCGGGGAGCTGTTTTTT.

The chain employs TRBV29-1 and TRBJ1-2, with 7 bases identical to TRBD1. Germline loops: CDR1 SQVTM, CDR2 ANQGSEA. The junction had 9 bases not matched to a gene; V was cut back by 6 bases and J by 2 bases. The CDR3 loop spans 14 amino acids. The CDR3 region has the DNA TGCAGCGTCGCAGTGACAGGGTGGAACTATGGCTACACCTTC. It is translated as CSVAVTGWNYGYTF.

The rearrangement uses TRBV28 and TRBJ2-1; D is unclear. V was cut by 7 bases and J by 4 bases, with 11 bases left in between. From germline, CDR1 is MDHEN and CDR2 SYDVKM. The length of the CDR3 is 13 residues. The CDR3 is CASIGSVYNEQFF. CDR3 nucleotide sequence: TGTGCCAGCATTGGCTCAGTTTACAATGAGCAGTTCTTC.

This rearrangement joins TRBV7-3 to TRBJ2-3, with D tentatively TRBD1 (6 bases). V gave up 5 bases and J gave up 2 bases, with 11 bases separating them. Germline V gene lookup returns CDR1 SGHTA and CDR2 FQGTGA. The CDR3 has 14 amino acids. Here the CDR3 reads CASSQDRYTDTQYF. DNA for the CDR3: TGTGCCAGCAGCCAGGACAGATACACAGATACGCAGTATTTT.

In its sample, this clone was seen once. The chain couples TRBV4-3 to TRBJ1-4, with unresolved D. V was trimmed by 1 base and J by 14 bases, leaving 14 bases between them. The CDR3 is 13 residues long. The germline V gene encodes CDR1 LGHNA and CDR2 YSLEER. The CDR3 coding sequence is TGCGCCAGCAGCCAAGTCGTTGGAGGGCCCCTGTTTTTT. It codes for CASSQVVGGPLFF.

V and J are TRBV6-5 and TRBJ1-5; D gene uncertain. The CDR3 totals 13 residues. Trimming took 6 bases from V and 6 from J, leaving 12 bases between them. Per the germline V gene, CDR1 is MNHEY and CDR2 is SVGAGI. CDR3 DNA sequence: TGTGCCAGCAGGCGAGGCGACGGTCAGCCCCAGCATTTT. It codes for CASRRGDGQPQHF.

The chain has TRBV20-1 and TRBJ1-2; a weak D match, TRBD1 (5 bases). V shed 3 bases and J shed 6 bases, with 11 bases lying between them. Germline V gene sequence: CDR1 DFQATT, CDR2 SNEGSKA (reference sequence). This CDR3 is 12 amino acids long. CDR3 in DNA: TGCAGTGCTAGTCAGGGAGGTGATGGCTACACCTTC. Amino acids: CSASQGGDGYTF.

The V gene is TRBV11-2, the J gene TRBJ2-1; the match to TRBD1 covers 7 bases. With 0 bases clipped from V and 7 bases from J, the junction kept 9 bases outside the gene matches. This CDR3 has 16 residues. Germline V lookup: CDR1 SGHAT, CDR2 FQNNGV. CDR3 sequence (DNA): TGTGCCAGCAGCTTAGATAGGGGACAGATGGGGAATGAGCAGTTCTTC. It encodes CASSLDRGQMGNEQFF.

The chain couples TRBV6-1 to TRBJ2-1, with D perhaps matching TRBD1 (5 bases). V gave up 2 bases and J gave up 0 bases, with 11 bases separating them. The germline CDR1 and CDR2 sequences are MNHNS and SASEGT. The CDR3 runs 16 residues. The CDR3 DNA sequence: TGTGCCAGCAGTGAACAGGGAATAAACTCCTACAATGAGCAGTTCTTC. Encoded protein: CASSEQGINSYNEQFF.

The V and J genes are TRBV19 and TRBJ2-3; the match to TRBD2 covers 7 bases. This CDR3 has 14 residues. Germline CDR1 is LNHDA and CDR2 is SQIVND (reference sequence). The ends lost 8 bases at V and 0 bases at J; junction bases unmatched: 5. Written as DNA, the CDR3 is TGTGCCAGTGGAAGCGGGGTGAGCACAGATACGCAGTATTTT. It specifies CASGSGVSTDTQYF.